The rows below give T cell receptor beta chains drawn from one sample of a study of memory CD4+ T cells and cytomegalovirus serostatus. This table comes from immunoSEQ multiplex PCR, and its TCRdb copy is limited to in-frame clones, with some not included. The sample records 75,000 to 90,000 clones, around 80% being singletons. The sequencing input was memory CD4+ T cells from blood. These receptor sequences come from an adult in good health and CMV-seronegative. CDR3s include the opening cysteine and the closing phenylalanine or tryptophan. Each record gives: D gene, J gene, clone size, V gene, CDR3 protein, CDR3 DNA. D genes are given only for firm matches. Size is omitted from some rows. Given values are once, few, many or a class for expanded clones.

d_gene: -; j_gene: TRBJ1-1; abundance: once; v_gene: TRBV18; CDR3aa: CASSPPGLAVREGEAFF; CDR3nt: TGTGCCAGCTCACCACCAGGCCTTGCTGTCCGGGAGGGTGAAGCTTTCTTT
d_gene: -; j_gene: TRBJ1-2; abundance: once; v_gene: TRBV5-1; CDR3aa: CASSLEGGSGKGYTF; CDR3nt: TGCGCCAGCAGCTTGGAGGGAGGGTCGGGAAAAGGCTACACCTTC
d_gene: -; j_gene: TRBJ2-2; abundance: once; v_gene: TRBV18; CDR3aa: CASSPQARATGELFF; CDR3nt: TGTGCCAGCTCACCACAAGCGCGGGCCACCGGGGAGCTGTTTTTT
d_gene: -; j_gene: TRBJ1-4; abundance: -; v_gene: TRBV9; CDR3aa: CASSVGSGNEKLFF; CDR3nt: TGTGCCAGCAGCGTAGGCAGCGGGAATGAAAAACTGTTTTTT
d_gene: -; j_gene: TRBJ1-1; abundance: -; v_gene: TRBV5-8; CDR3aa: CASSLGDQREAFF; CDR3nt: TGTGCCAGCAGCTTGGGGGACCAAAGGGAAGCTTTCTTT
d_gene: -; j_gene: TRBJ2-7; abundance: -; v_gene: TRBV9; CDR3aa: CASSRGSDTYEQYF; CDR3nt: TGTGCCAGCAGCCGAGGAAGCGACACCTACGAGCAGTACTTC
d_gene: -; j_gene: TRBJ1-2; abundance: -; v_gene: TRBV6-1; CDR3aa: CASRPPGTAYGYTF; CDR3nt: TGTGCCAGCAGACCCCCTGGGACGGCATATGGCTACACCTTC
d_gene: -; j_gene: TRBJ2-1; abundance: -; v_gene: TRBV29-1; CDR3aa: CSVGGANSYNEQFF; CDR3nt: TGCAGCGTAGGGGGGGCCAATTCCTACAATGAGCAGTTCTTC
d_gene: -; j_gene: TRBJ1-2; abundance: -; v_gene: TRBV30; CDR3aa: CAWRAKQGDNGYTF; CDR3nt: TGTGCCTGGAGGGCGAAACAGGGAGACAATGGCTACACCTTC
d_gene: TRBD2; j_gene: TRBJ2-3; abundance: -; v_gene: TRBV4-1; CDR3aa: CASSLRLAGGTDTQYF; CDR3nt: TGCGCCAGCAGCCTACGACTAGCGGGGGGCACAGATACGCAGTATTTT
d_gene: -; j_gene: TRBJ1-3; abundance: -; v_gene: TRBV7-9; CDR3aa: CASSLASGLGNTIYF; CDR3nt: TGTGCCAGCAGCTTAGCGTCCGGTCTAGGAAACACCATATATTTT
d_gene: TRBD1; j_gene: TRBJ1-1; abundance: once; v_gene: TRBV11-2; CDR3aa: CASSLHRGLDAFF; CDR3nt: TGTGCCAGCAGCCTACACAGGGGGCTGGATGCTTTCTTT
d_gene: -; j_gene: TRBJ2-3; abundance: few; v_gene: TRBV9; CDR3aa: CASSVVGGWDTDTQYF; CDR3nt: TGTGCCAGCAGCGTAGTTGGGGGATGGGACACAGATACGCAGTATTTT
d_gene: TRBD2; j_gene: TRBJ2-3; abundance: -; v_gene: TRBV7-7; CDR3aa: CASGLMGRADTQYF; CDR3nt: TGTGCTAGCGGACTGATGGGGAGGGCAGATACGCAGTATTTT
d_gene: -; j_gene: TRBJ2-1; abundance: few; v_gene: TRBV5-6; CDR3aa: CASSLQGRGEQFF; CDR3nt: TGTGCCAGCAGCTTACAGGGTAGGGGTGAGCAGTTCTTC
d_gene: -; j_gene: TRBJ1-3; abundance: -; v_gene: TRBV4-2; CDR3aa: CASSQEALLDTIYF; CDR3nt: TGTGCCAGCAGCCAAGAAGCCCTTTTGGACACCATATATTTT
d_gene: -; j_gene: TRBJ2-1; abundance: few; v_gene: TRBV7-9; CDR3aa: CASSLEGGNEQFF; CDR3nt: TGTGCCAGCAGCTTAGAGGGTGGGAATGAGCAGTTCTTC
d_gene: TRBD1; j_gene: TRBJ1-5; abundance: -; v_gene: TRBV18; CDR3aa: CASSPPGGGNQPQHF; CDR3nt: TGTGCCAGCTCACCACCAGGGGGCGGCAATCAGCCCCAGCATTTT
d_gene: TRBD2; j_gene: TRBJ2-1; abundance: -; v_gene: TRBV5-1; CDR3aa: CASSLTSGGPYGEQFF; CDR3nt: TGCGCCAGCAGCTTAACTAGCGGGGGACCCTACGGTGAGCAGTTCTTC
d_gene: TRBD1; j_gene: TRBJ1-2; abundance: -; v_gene: TRBV10-3; CDR3aa: CAITPGQVIANYGYTF; CDR3nt: TGTGCCATCACTCCGGGACAGGTCATAGCTAACTATGGCTACACCTTC
d_gene: -; j_gene: TRBJ1-4; abundance: many; v_gene: TRBV2; CDR3aa: CALAGDEKLFF; CDR3nt: TGTGCCCTTGCAGGAGATGAAAAACTGTTTTTT
d_gene: -; j_gene: TRBJ2-5; abundance: -; v_gene: TRBV7-6; CDR3aa: CASSQADGEETQYF; CDR3nt: TGTGCCAGCAGTCAAGCAGACGGGGAAGAGACCCAGTACTTC
d_gene: -; j_gene: TRBJ1-1; abundance: -; v_gene: TRBV7-6; CDR3aa: CASSDRRGRRAEAFF; CDR3nt: TGTGCCAGCAGCGACAGGAGGGGAAGAAGGGCTGAAGCTTTCTTT